This TCR beta chain stems from a study of cytomegalovirus exposure and HLA in healthy donors. The CDR3 consists of 17 residues. With 5 bases clipped from V and 2 bases from J, the junction kept 7 bases outside the gene matches. Germline-derived CDR1 and CDR2 are SGHAT and FQNNGV. It was with 60 Vbeta and 13 Jbeta primers that the PCR ran. Profiled with immunoSEQ multiplex PCR; TCRdb holds only in-frame clones, not every one. The sample holds 75,000 to 100,000 clones, over 65% seen once. The source is a man in his forties in good health and CMV-seronegative. J is TRBJ2-3 and V is TRBV11-2, with 13 bases that match TRBD2. Sequenced input: PBMCs. Here the CDR3 reads CASSTGLAGPFTDTQYF. CDR3 in DNA: TGTGCCAGCAGCACGGGACTAGCGGGACCATTCACAGATACGCAGTATTTT.